A single sample is the source of the 2 T cell receptor beta chains below, sequenced in a study of blood T cell repertoires in COVID-19. Sequencing used immunoSEQ multiplex PCR; TCRdb keeps in-frame clones, though not all of them. The data show 450,000 to 600,000 clones, roughly 87% seen once. Sequencing used PBMCs or T cells enriched from blood (not recorded which). The receptors stem from a woman younger than 35 who had recovered from COVID-19.

This clone was seen a handful of times. The chain uses TRBV6-6 and TRBJ1-5, with 8 positions matching TRBD1. Germline V gene lookup returns CDR1 MNHNY and CDR2 SVGAGI (reference sequence). This CDR3 has 13 amino acids. The V and J ends lost 7 bases and 9 bases, in that order; junction bases with no gene match: 8. DNA for the CDR3: TGTGCCAGCACCTCGACAGGGGATCCGCCCCAGCATTTT. Translation gives CASTSTGDPPQHF.

The CDR3: CASSPRTSKADTQYF. The CDR3 nucleotides read TGTGCCAGCAGTCCCCGGACTTCAAAAGCAGATACGCAGTATTTT. The chain combines TRBV28 with TRBJ2-3, with a possible D match to TRBD2 (5 bases). The CDR3 spans 15 residues. V lost 5 bases to trimming and J lost 4 bases, with 16 bases between them. Germline loops: CDR1 MDHEN, CDR2 SYDVKM.